The following is a TCR beta chain sequence with its context. This specimen belongs to a study of CD8 T cells in Susac syndrome. J gave up 8 bases and V 4 bases, and 9 bases lay outside the gene matches. CDR3 length equals 14 residues. Germline CDR1 and CDR2: GTSNPN and SVGIG (reference sequence). TEMRA cells were enriched by FACS, and CD4+ and CD8+ T cells were negatively isolated. Reverse transcription of roughly 0.5 to 1 ug RNA was carried out with random hexamers. TCRdb reanalysed the immunoSEQ multiplex PCR reads using MiXCR and keeps one entry per CDR3 protein. The sample carries about 140,000 distinct CDR3 sequences, approximately 95% recorded once.

Sequenced material: CD4+ T cells from PBMCs. This sequence was found in a human donor with Susac syndrome. This chain links TRBV30 with TRBJ2-1; 9 bases map to TRBD1. CDR3 sequence reads: CAWKGGQGHDEQFF. Here the CDR3 DNA reads TGTGCCTGGAAGGGGGGACAGGGTCACGATGAGCAGTTCTTC.